The present TCR beta chain was sequenced within a study of cytomegalovirus exposure and HLA in healthy donors. The study's findings and limits: Subsequent analysis revealed that first-cohort TCR clusters tended to co-occur in the 130 or so validation repertoires. Most TCRs appeared rarely, but some public TCRs recurred in many donors. For cytomegalovirus status, the classifier reportedly gave diagnoses with high specificity and sensitivity.

An approximately 130-subject validation cohort, separate from the roughly 670-subject first cohort, supplied the donors. Of note for this clone: Its antigen is undetermined.

Sequenced by immunoSEQ multiplex PCR; TCRdb stores in-frame clones only, minus some. In the table there are 150,000 or so clones, 85% to 90% of which are singletons. The TCR sequence derives from a woman aged 25 to 39 in good health and CMV-seropositive. The sequencing input was PBMCs.

The CDR3 DNA sequence: TGTGCCAGCAGTCCCCACCTAGCGGGGGGTGAGCAGTTCTTC. Translated, it gives CASSPHLAGGEQFF. The chain joins TRBV27 to TRBJ2-1; 11 bases agree with TRBD2. The CDR3 totals 14 residues. Germline V lookup: CDR1 MNHEY, CDR2 SMNVEV (reference sequence). V dropped 5 bases and J dropped 9; count of bases not matched to a gene: 6.